These T cell receptor beta chains were read from a single sample in a study of CD8 T cells in Susac syndrome. MiXCR was run by TCRdb on the immunoSEQ multiplex PCR reads, yielding one entry per CDR3 protein. Here the sample spans 200,000 to 250,000 distinct CDR3 sequences, about 93% being singletons. Sequencing was done on a sample of CD4+ T cells from PBMCs. The receptor source for this set is a human donor with multiple sclerosis. The conserved cysteine and the conserved F or W are not part of the CDR3 here. D genes are given only for firm matches.

d_call: -; v_call: TRBV3-1; j_call: TRBJ1-2; cdr3_aa: ASSQEMATRYGYT
d_call: TRBD1; v_call: TRBV2; j_call: TRBJ2-7; cdr3_aa: ASRRDRGYEQY
d_call: TRBD1; v_call: TRBV30; j_call: TRBJ1-6; cdr3_aa: AWTIRDRVSPLH
d_call: -; v_call: TRBV27; j_call: TRBJ2-2; cdr3_aa: ASSFQGGFGELF
d_call: -; v_call: TRBV20-1; j_call: TRBJ2-3; cdr3_aa: SASQDTQY
d_call: TRBD2; v_call: TRBV7-2; j_call: TRBJ2-1; cdr3_aa: ASSLGTSGRAAYNEQF
d_call: -; v_call: TRBV20-1; j_call: TRBJ2-1; cdr3_aa: SAGGLGPGPYNEQF
d_call: -; v_call: TRBV29-1; j_call: TRBJ1-5; cdr3_aa: SAISVGPYQPQH
d_call: -; v_call: TRBV20-1; j_call: TRBJ1-2; cdr3_aa: SASSPRTAYGYT
d_call: TRBD2; v_call: TRBV6-5; j_call: TRBJ2-5; cdr3_aa: ASSWVSGGTQETQY
d_call: TRBD1; v_call: TRBV19; j_call: TRBJ1-2; cdr3_aa: ASTYRDRGGEYNYGYT
d_call: TRBD2; v_call: TRBV29-1; j_call: TRBJ2-5; cdr3_aa: SVSGRAVQETQY
d_call: TRBD2; v_call: TRBV20-1; j_call: TRBJ2-1; cdr3_aa: SARDGGSAYNEQF
d_call: -; v_call: TRBV28; j_call: TRBJ1-2; cdr3_aa: ASSLRGANYGYT
d_call: -; v_call: TRBV7-2; j_call: TRBJ2-2; cdr3_aa: ASSLSRLGTGELF
d_call: -; v_call: TRBV14; j_call: TRBJ2-7; cdr3_aa: ASSQGGADGPGQY
d_call: -; v_call: TRBV29-1; j_call: TRBJ1-2; cdr3_aa: SVDRGKGYT
d_call: -; v_call: TRBV28; j_call: TRBJ2-3; cdr3_aa: ASTGVDTQY